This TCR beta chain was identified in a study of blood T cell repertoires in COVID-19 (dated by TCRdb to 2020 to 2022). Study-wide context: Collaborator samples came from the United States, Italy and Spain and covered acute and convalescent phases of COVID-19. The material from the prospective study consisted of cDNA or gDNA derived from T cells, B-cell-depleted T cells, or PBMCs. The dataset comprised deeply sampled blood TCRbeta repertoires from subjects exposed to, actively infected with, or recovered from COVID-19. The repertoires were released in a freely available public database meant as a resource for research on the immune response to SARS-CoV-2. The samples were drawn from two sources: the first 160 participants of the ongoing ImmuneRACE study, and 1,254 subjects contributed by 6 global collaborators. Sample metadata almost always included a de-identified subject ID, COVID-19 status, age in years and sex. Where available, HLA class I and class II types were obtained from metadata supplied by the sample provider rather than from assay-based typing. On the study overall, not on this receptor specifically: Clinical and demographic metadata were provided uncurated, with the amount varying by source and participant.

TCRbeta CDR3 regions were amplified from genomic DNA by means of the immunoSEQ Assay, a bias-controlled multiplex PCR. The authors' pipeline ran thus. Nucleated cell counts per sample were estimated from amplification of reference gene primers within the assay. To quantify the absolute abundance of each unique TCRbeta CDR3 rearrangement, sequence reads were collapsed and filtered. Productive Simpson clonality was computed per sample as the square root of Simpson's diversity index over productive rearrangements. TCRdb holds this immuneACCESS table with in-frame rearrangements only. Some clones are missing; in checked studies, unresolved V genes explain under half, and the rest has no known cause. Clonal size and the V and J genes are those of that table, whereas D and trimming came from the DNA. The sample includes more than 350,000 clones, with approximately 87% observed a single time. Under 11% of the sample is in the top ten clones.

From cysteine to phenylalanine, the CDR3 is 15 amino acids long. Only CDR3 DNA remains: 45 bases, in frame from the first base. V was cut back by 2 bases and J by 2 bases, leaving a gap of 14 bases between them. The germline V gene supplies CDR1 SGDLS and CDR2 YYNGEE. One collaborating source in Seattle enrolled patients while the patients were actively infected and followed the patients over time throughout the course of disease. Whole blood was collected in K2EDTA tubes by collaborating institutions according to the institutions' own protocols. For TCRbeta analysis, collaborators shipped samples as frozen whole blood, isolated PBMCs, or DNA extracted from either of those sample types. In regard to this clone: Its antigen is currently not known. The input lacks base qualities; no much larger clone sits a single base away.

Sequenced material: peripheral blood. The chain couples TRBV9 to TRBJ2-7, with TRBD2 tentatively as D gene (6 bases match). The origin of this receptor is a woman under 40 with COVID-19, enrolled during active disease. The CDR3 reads CASSVGVAATYEQYF. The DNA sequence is TGTGCCAGCAGCGTGGGGGTAGCGGCGACCTACGAGCAGTACTTC.